This entry features one T cell receptor (beta chain) sequence. Its antigen is not identified. This record comes from a study of blood T cells in healthy people across ages. Study results and caveats: A greater number of naive CD4+ cells and higher diversity distinguished long-lived donors from aged donors. CMV status of donors was not determined, possibly confounding expanded clonotype changes.

Sample donors were healthy Caucasian individuals that came from Russia, aged 6 to 90. Each sample gave at least 7 million isolated PBMCs. A J-beta primer mix and a sample-barcoded 5' primer were used in a second PCR of about 7 to 12 cycles. In TCRdb, the 5' RACE reads were re-called with MiXCR into one record per CDR3 protein. The table has about 1.5 million distinct CDR3 sequences, less than 45% seen once. This TCR came from a woman younger than 30 in good health. What was sequenced was blood.

Written as DNA, the CDR3 is TGTGCCAGCAGCCTAGGGGTGAGCTCCTATAATTCACCCCTCCACTTT. It codes for CASSLGVSSYNSPLHF. The chain joins TRBV28 to TRBJ1-6; possible D gene TRBD1, 5 bases. Germline CDR1 is MDHEN and CDR2 is SYDVKM. This CDR3 is built from 16 residues. Trimming stripped 6 bases from V and 0 bases from J, with 12 bases between.